This entry is about one T cell receptor (beta chain). CDR3 length: 18 residues. Germline V gene lookup returns CDR1 MNHEY and CDR2 SMNVEV (reference sequence). After removal of 5 bases from V and 0 bases from J, the junction contained 12 bases not matched to a gene. How the authors handled the data: Estimates of nucleated cell counts were drawn from the amplification of reference gene primers. The method was immunoSEQ multiplex PCR; TCRdb's version includes in-frame clones alone and lacks a portion of them. V, J and clone size are taken as reported in that table, and D and trimming were inferred from the DNA itself. The sample holds more than 300,000 clones, 90% to 95% seen once. The sample is drawn from a study of blood T cell repertoires in COVID-19.

This chain links TRBV27 with TRBJ2-3, with 9 bases fitting TRBD2. This TCR came from a woman aged 40 to 50 who had been exposed to COVID-19. Sequenced material: PBMCs or T cells enriched from blood (not recorded which). This CDR3 reads CASSRGILAGTSTDTQYF. The CDR3 nucleotides are TGTGCCAGCAGTCGAGGAATCCTAGCGGGGACTAGCACAGATACGCAGTATTTT.